The rows below give T cell receptor beta chains drawn from one sample of a study of blood T cell repertoires in COVID-19. Generated by immunoSEQ multiplex PCR, the TCRdb table keeps only in-frame clones and is missing some. The sample yields under 40,000 clones, roughly nine tenths seen once. Input material: peripheral blood. Receptor source: a woman older than 75 with active or convalescent COVID-19. The CDR3 runs from the conserved cysteine through the conserved F or W. The D gene is left open where the match is weak. Clone size is stated in some rows and not others, as once, few, many or a class when expanded.

cdr3_length	v_call	j_call	clone_size	d_call	cdr3_nt	cdr3_aa
14	TRBV2	TRBJ2-7	-	TRBD2	TGTGCCAGCAGGGGGGGAGGGACCACCATCGAGCAGTACTTC	CASRGGGTTIEQYF
14	TRBV28	TRBJ2-7	-	-	TGTGCCAGCAGTTTAAAGGGGCCGGTATACGAGCAGTACTTC	CASSLKGPVYEQYF
14	TRBV2	TRBJ2-7	-	-	TGTGCCAGCTCGTTAACGGACGGGAAAGTTGGACAGTACTTC	CASSLTDGKVGQYF
18	TRBV5-1	TRBJ1-3	-	-	TGCGCCAGCAGCCAAAAGACAGGTTTGGGGTTCTCTGGAAACACCATATATTTT	CASSQKTGLGFSGNTIYF
16	TRBV7-2	TRBJ2-2	-	TRBD2	TGTGCCAGCAGCTTAGTGCTAGCGGGGGGTCCCGGGGAGCTGTTTTTT	CASSLVLAGGPGELFF
15	TRBV3-1/TRBV3-2	TRBJ1-2	-	-	TGTGCCAGCAGCCAGACCTGGAGGGCCGACTATGGCTACACCTTC	CASSQTWRADYGYTF
15	TRBV3-1/TRBV3-2	TRBJ2-7	-	-	TGTGCCAGCAGCCAAGATCCAGGGCAGACCTACGAGCAGTACTTC	CASSQDPGQTYEQYF
15	TRBV11-2	TRBJ1-3	-	-	TGTGCCAGCAGCTCCTCAGCAGGGGCTGGAAACACCATATATTTT	CASSSSAGAGNTIYF
15	TRBV5-4	TRBJ2-7	-	TRBD2	TGTGCCAGCAGCCCCCCCTCGGGGGGGGATTACGAGCAGTACTTC	CASSPPSGGDYEQYF
12	TRBV2	TRBJ2-7	-	-	TGTGCCAGCAACAGGATCTCCTACGAGCAGTACTTC	CASNRISYEQYF
14	TRBV11-2	TRBJ2-7	-	-	TGTGCCAGCAGCCCCTGGGGAGCCACCTACGAGCAGTACTTC	CASSPWGATYEQYF
16	TRBV5-1	TRBJ1-2	-	TRBD1	TGCGCCAGCAGCCCCCTCCGACAGGGAACCAACTATGGCTACACCTTC	CASSPLRQGTNYGYTF
19	TRBV21-1	TRBJ2-4	-	-	TGTGCCAGCAGCAAAGGTAGAGGAGGGACAGGGGGTTCCAAAAACATTCAGTACTTC	CASSKGRGGTGGSKNIQYF
15	TRBV6-1	TRBJ1-5	-	TRBD1	TGTGCCAGCAGTGAAGACTACAGGGGAGATCAGCCCCAGCATTTT	CASSEDYRGDQPQHF
15	TRBV30	TRBJ2-2	-	TRBD2	TGTGCCTGGATAAGCGGGGGGCCGAGGGCCGGGGAGCTGTTTTTT	CAWISGGPRAGELFF
16	TRBV5-4	TRBJ1-2	once	TRBD1	TGTGCCAGCAGCCTAAGTCGAGGACAGGCGGACTATGGCTACACCTTC	CASSLSRGQADYGYTF
16	TRBV27	TRBJ1-2	-	-	TGTGCCAGCAGTTTATCATCGGGGTCAGCTAACTATGGCTACACCTTC	CASSLSSGSANYGYTF
14	TRBV4-1	TRBJ1-4	-	-	TGCGCCAGCAGCCCCGGAGGAAATAATGAAAAACTGTTTTTT	CASSPGGNNEKLFF
18	TRBV11-2	TRBJ1-5	-	-	TGTGCCAGCAGCGCAACGCCCCAGGGATGGGGTAGCAATCAGCCCCAGCATTTT	CASSATPQGWGSNQPQHF
15	TRBV18	TRBJ2-7	-	TRBD1	TGTGCCAGCTCATACGATCGGGACAGGCTGTACGAGCAGTACTTC	CASSYDRDRLYEQYF
16	TRBV19	TRBJ2-7	-	TRBD1	TGTGCCACCAAAATCCTAAGGACAGGGGTGACCTACGAGCAGTACTTC	CATKILRTGVTYEQYF
14	TRBV29-1	TRBJ2-3	-	TRBD2	TGCAGCGTTGAGGGACTAGCGGGGGGAGATACGCAGTATTTT	CSVEGLAGGDTQYF
15	TRBV30	TRBJ2-7	-	TRBD1	TGTGCCTGGAGTAACTCCGGGACAGGGACCTACGAGCAGTACTTC	CAWSNSGTGTYEQYF
15	TRBV4-1	TRBJ2-3	-	TRBD1	TGCGCCAGCAGCCAAGACAGGGGGCGTACAGATACGCAGTATTTT	CASSQDRGRTDTQYF
13	TRBV5-1	TRBJ2-7	-	TRBD1	TGCGCCAGCAGCTGGGGCACAGGGGGCGAGCAGTACTTC	CASSWGTGGEQYF
16	TRBV2	TRBJ1-5	-	TRBD1	TGTGCCAGCACCGGGACAGGACAATATAGCAATCAGCCCCAGCATTTT	CASTGTGQYSNQPQHF